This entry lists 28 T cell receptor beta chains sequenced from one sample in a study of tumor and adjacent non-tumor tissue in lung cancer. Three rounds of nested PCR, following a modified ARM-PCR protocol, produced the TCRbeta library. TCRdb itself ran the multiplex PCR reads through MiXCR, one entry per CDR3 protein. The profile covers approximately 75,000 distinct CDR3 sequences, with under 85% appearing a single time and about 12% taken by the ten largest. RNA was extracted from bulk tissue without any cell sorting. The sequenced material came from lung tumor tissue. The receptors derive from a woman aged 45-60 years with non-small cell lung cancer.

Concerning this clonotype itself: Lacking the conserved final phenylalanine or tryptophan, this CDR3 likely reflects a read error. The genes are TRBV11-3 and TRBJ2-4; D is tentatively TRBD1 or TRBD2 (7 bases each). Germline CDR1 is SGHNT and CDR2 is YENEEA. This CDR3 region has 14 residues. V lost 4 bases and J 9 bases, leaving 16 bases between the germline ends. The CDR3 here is CASSSTGEGCIQYY. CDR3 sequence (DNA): TGTGCCAGCAGCTCAACAGGGGAGGGGTGCATTCAGTACTAC.

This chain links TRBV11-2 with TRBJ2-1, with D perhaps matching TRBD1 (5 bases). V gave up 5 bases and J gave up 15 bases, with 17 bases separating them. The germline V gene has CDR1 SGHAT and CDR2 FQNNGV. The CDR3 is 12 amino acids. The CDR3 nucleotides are TGTGCCAGCAGCCCGTCCGACAGTGGGCTGTTCTTC. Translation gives CASSPSDSGLFF. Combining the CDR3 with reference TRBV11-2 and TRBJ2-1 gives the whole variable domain EAGVAQSPRYKIIEKRQSVAFWCNPISGHATLYWYQQILGQGPKLLIQFQNNGVVDDSQLPKDRFSAERLKGVDSTLKIQPAKLEDSAVYLCASSPSDSGLFFGPGTRLTVL.

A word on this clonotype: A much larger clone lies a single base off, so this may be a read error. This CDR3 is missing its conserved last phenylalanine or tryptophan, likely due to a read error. The CDR3 DNA reads as TGTGCCAGCACCAAGTTATCCAGGGGGGGGGGAGAGACCCAGTACTCC. Residues: CASTKLSRGGGETQYS. The J gene is TRBJ2-5, the V gene TRBV28; D possibly matches TRBD1 or TRBD2 (7 bases each). Trimming left V 7 bases short and J 4 bases short, with 22 bases between. The CDR3 length is 16 residues. The germline V gene has CDR1 MDHEN and CDR2 SYDVKM.

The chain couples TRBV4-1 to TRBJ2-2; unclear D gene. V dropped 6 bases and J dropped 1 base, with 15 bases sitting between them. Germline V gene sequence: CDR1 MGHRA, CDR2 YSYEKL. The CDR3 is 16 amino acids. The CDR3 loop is CASSFQGLLNTGELFF. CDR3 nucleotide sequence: TGCGCCAGCAGTTTTCAAGGGCTACTGAACACCGGGGAGCTGTTTTTT.

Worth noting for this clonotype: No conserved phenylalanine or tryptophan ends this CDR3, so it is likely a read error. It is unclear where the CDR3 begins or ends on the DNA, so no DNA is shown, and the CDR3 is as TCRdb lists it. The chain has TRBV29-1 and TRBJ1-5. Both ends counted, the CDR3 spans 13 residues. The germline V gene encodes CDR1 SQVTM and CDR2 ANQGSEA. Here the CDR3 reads CSIHGGGNLRQHL.

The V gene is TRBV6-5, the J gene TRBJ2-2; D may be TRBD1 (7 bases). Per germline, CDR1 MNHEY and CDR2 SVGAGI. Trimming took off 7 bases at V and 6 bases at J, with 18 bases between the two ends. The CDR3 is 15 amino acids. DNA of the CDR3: TGTGCCAGCAAGACCGGAACAGGGGAGGCCGGGGAGCTGTTTTTT. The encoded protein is CASKTGTGEAGELFF.

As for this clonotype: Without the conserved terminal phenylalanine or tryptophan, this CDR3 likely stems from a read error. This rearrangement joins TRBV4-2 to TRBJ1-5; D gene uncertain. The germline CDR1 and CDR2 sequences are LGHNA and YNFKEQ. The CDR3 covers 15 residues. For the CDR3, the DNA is TGTGCCAGCAGCCAAGACATCACTAGCAATCAGTCCCAGCATTAT. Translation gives CASSQDITSNQSQHY.

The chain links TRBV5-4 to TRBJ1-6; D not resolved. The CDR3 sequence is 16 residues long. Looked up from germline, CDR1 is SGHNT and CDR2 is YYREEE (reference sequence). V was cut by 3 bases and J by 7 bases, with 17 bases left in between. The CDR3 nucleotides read TGTGCCAGCAGCTCGTTAGGAGCTCGAAGGAATTCACCCCTCCACTTT. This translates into CASSSLGARRNSPLHF. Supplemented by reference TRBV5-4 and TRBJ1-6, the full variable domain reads ETGVTQSPTHLIKTRGQQVTLRCSSQSGHNTVSWYQQALGQGPQFIFQYYREEENGRGNFPPRFSGLQFPNYSSELNVNALELDDSALYLCASSSLGARRNSPLHFGNGTRLTVT.

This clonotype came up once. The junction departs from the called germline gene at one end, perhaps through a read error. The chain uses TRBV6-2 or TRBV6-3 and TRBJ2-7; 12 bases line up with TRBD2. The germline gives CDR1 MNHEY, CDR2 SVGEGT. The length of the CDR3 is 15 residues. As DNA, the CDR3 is TGTGCCAACAGTTACGGGACTAGCGGGTCACACGAGCAGTACTTC. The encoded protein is CANSYGTSGSHEQYF.

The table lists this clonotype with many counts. DNA for the CDR3: TGCGCCAGCAGCTTGGGGGGTTCCTATGGCTACACCTTC. This sequence encodes CASSLGGSYGYTF. This rearrangement joins TRBV5-1 to TRBJ1-2; D gene unclear. This CDR3 is 13 amino acids long. Germline V gene data show CDR1 as SGHRS and CDR2 as YFSETQ. With 0 bases removed from V and 4 bases from J, the gap between germline ends came to 7 bases.

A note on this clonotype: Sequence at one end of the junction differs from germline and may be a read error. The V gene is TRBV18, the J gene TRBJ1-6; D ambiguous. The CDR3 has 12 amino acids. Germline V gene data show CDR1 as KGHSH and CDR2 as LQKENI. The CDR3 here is CASSFEDSPLHF. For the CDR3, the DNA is TGTGCTAGCTCCTTCGAGGATTCACCCCTCCACTTT.

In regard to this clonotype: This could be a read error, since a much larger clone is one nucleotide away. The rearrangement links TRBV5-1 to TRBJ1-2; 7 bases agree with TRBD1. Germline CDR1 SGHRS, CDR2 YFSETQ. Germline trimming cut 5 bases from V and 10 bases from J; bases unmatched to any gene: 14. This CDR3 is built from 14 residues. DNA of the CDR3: TGCGCCAGCAGAATCGGGACAGACGATATCGACTACACCTTC. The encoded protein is CASRIGTDDIDYTF.

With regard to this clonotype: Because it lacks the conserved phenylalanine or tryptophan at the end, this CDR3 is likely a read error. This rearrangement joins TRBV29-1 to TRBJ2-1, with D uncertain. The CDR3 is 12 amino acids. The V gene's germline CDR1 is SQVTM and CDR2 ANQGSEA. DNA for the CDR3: TGCAGCGCCCTAATTCCTTACATTGAGCAGTTCTTA. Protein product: CSALIPYIEQFL.

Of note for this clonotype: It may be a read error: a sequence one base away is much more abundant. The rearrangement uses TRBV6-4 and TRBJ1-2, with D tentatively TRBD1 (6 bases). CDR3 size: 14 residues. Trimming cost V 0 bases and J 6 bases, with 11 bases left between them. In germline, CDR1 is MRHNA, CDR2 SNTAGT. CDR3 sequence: CASSDSEGDNGYTF. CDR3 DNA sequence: TGTGCCAGCAGTGACTCAGAGGGGGACAATGGCTACACCTTC.

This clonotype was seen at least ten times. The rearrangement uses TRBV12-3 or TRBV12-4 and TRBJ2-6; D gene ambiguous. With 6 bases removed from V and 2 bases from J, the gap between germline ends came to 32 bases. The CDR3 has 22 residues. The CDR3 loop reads CASRSILRVPMERGAGANVLTF. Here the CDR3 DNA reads TGTGCCAGCAGGTCGATCCTCCGGGTTCCCATGGAGCGAGGCGCTGGGGCCAACGTCCTGACTTTC.

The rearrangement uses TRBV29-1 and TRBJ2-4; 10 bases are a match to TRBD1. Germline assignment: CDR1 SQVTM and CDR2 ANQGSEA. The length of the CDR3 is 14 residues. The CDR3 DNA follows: TGCAGAGTCGATCCGGGACAGGGGAGGAAGATTCAGTACTTC. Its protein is CRVDPGQGRKIQYF.

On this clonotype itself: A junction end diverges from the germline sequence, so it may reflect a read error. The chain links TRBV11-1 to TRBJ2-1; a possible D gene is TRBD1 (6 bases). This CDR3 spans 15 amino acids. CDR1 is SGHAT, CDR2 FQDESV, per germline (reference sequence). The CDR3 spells CARSSQGLGINEQIF. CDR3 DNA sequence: TGTGCCAGGAGCTCCCAGGGGTTGGGGATCAATGAGCAGATCTTC.

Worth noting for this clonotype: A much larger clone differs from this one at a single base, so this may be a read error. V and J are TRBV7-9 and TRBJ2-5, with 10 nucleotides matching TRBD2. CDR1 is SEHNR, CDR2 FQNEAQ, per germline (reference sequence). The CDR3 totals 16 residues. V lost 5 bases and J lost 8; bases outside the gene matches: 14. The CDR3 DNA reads TGTGCCAGCAGCCTGGGCGGGCTAGCGGGAGATGATACCCAGTACTTC. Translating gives CASSLGGLAGDDTQYF.

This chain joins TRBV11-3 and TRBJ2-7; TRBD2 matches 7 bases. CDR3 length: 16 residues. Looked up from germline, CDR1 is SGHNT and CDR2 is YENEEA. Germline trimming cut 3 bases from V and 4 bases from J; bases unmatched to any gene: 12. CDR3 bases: TGTGCCAGCAGCTTGGTTGGGACTAACGGATTTTACGAGCAGTACTTC. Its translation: CASSLVGTNGFYEQYF.

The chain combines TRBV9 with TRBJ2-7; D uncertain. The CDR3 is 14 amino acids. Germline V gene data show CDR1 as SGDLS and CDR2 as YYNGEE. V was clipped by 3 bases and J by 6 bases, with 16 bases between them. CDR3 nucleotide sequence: TGTGCCAGCAGCGCGGACCCGCAGCTGAGCGAGCAGTACTTC. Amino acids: CASSADPQLSEQYF. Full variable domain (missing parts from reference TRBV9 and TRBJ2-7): DSGVTQTPKHLITATGQRVTLRCSPRSGDLSVYWYQQSLDQGLQFLIQYYNGEERAKGNILERFSAQQFPDLHSELNLSSLELGDSALYFCASSADPQLSEQYFGPGTRLTVT.

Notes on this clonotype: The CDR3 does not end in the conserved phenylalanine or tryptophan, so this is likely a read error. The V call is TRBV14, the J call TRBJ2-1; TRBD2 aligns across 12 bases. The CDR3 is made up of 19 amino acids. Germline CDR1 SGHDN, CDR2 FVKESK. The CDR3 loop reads CTSSRKRETGLAGYNEQFL. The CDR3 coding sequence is TGTACCAGCAGCCGAAAACGCGAGACGGGACTAGCGGGCTACAATGAGCAGTTCTTA.

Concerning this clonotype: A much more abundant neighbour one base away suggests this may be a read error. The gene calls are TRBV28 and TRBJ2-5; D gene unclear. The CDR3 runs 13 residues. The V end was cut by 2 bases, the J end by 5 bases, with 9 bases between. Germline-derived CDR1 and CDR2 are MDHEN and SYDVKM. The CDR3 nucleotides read TGTGCCAGCAGTTTACCCCGAATGGAGACCCAGTACTTC. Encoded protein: CASSLPRMETQYF.

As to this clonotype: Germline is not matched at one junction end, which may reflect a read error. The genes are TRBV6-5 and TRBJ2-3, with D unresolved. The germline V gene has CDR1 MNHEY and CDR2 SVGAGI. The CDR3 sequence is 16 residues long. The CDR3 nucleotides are TGTGTCAGCAGTTACTCGAGGTTTAGGTTCACAGATACGCAATATTTT. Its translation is CVSSYSRFRFTDTQYF.

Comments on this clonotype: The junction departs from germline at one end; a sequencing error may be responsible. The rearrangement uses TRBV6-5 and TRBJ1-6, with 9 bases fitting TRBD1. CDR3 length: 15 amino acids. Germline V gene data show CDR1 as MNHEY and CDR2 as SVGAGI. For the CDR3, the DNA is TGTGCTAGCAGCCAACCGGGACAGGGCAATACACCCCTCCACTTT. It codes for CASSQPGQGNTPLHF.

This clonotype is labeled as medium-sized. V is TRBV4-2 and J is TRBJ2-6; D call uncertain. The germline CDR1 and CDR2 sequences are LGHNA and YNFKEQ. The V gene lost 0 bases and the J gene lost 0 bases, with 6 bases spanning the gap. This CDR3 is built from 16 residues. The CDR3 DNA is TGTGCCAGCAGCCAAGAGGGCGGCTCTGGGGCCAACGTCCTGACTTTC. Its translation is CASSQEGGSGANVLTF.

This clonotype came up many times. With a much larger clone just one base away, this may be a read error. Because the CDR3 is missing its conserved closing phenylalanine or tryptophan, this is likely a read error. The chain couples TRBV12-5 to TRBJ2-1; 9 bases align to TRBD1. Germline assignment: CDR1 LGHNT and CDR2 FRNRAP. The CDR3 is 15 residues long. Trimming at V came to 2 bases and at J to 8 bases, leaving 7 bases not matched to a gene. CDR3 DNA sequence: TGTGCTAGTGGTTTGCCGGGACAGGGCGTCCATGAGCAGTTCTTG. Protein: CASGLPGQGVHEQFL.

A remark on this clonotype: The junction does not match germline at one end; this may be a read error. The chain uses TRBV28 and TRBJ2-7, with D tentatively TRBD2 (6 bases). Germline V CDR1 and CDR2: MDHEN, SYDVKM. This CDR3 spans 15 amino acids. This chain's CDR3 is CASSRQRERRDEQYF. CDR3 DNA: TGTGCTAGCAGTCGTCAGCGCGAGCGGAGGGACGAGCAGTACTTC.

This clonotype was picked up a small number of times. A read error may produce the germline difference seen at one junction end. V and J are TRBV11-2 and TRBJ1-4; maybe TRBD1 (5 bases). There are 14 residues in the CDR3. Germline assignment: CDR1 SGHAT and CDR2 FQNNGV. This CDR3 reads CVSSLGTENEKLLF. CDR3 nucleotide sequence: TGTGTCAGCAGCCTTGGGACGGAAAATGAAAAACTGCTTTTT.